Listed here are 2 T cell receptor beta chains from one sample, sequenced in a study of blood T cells in healthy people across ages. Using a J-beta primer mix together with a sample-barcoded 5' primer, a second PCR was run for roughly 6 to 12 cycles. Each CDR3 protein is one row after TCRdb ran MiXCR on the 5' RACE reads. The table records about 730,000 distinct CDR3 sequences, about 40% of them present only once. Sample: blood. The receptors originated from an older woman in good health.

V usage is TRBV15 and J usage is TRBJ2-3, with 12 bases lining up with TRBD2. Germline-derived CDR1 and CDR2 are LNHNV and YYDKDF (reference sequence). With 0 bases clipped from V and 1 base from J, the junction kept 2 bases outside the gene matches. CDR3 size: 17 residues. The CDR3 DNA reads TGTGCCACCAGCAGAGATCGACTAGCGGGGGGCACAGATACGCAGTATTTT. Its translation is CATSRDRLAGGTDTQYF.

This rearrangement joins TRBV11-3 to TRBJ2-1; 11 bases map to TRBD1. The CDR3 extends over 16 amino acids. Losses at the gene ends were 5 bases for V and 8 bases for J; bases not matched to a gene: 11. Germline V gene data show CDR1 as SGHNT and CDR2 as YENEEA. DNA for the CDR3: TGTGCCAGCAGCCCTAGTTTGGGACAGGGGGGCGATGAGCAGTTCTTC. Translated: CASSPSLGQGGDEQFF. Full variable domain (remainder filled in from reference TRBV11-3 and TRBJ2-1): EAGVVQSPRYKIIEKKQPVAFWCNPISGHNTLYWYLQNLGQGPELLIRYENEEAVDDSQLPKDRFSAERLKGVDSTLKIQPAELGDSAVYLCASSPSLGQGGDEQFFGPGTRLTVL.